This T cell receptor beta chain was sequenced in a study of early T cells in non-severe SARS-CoV-2 infection. Across the study: Chains from this unsorted whole-blood bulk RNA could not be paired.

This clonotype has more than one count but fewer than ten. Unique molecular identifiers tagged individual cDNA molecules. One entry per CDR3 protein, called by TCRdb with MiXCR from the 5' RACE reads. The data hold under 100,000 distinct CDR3 sequences, with approximately 9.9% observed a single time. The TCR was taken from an adult who was a healthcare worker with PCR-confirmed SARS-CoV-2 infection or an uninfected control (not recorded which). Source material: whole blood.

DNA for the CDR3: TGTGCCAGCAGTGGCCGGGTTAGCAATCAGCCCCAGCATTTT. It specifies CASSGRVSNQPQHF. The V gene is TRBV28, the J gene TRBJ1-5; D not resolved. This CDR3 is 14 amino acids long. V was shortened by 5 bases and J by 0 bases, with 8 bases between the two germline ends. The germline V gene encodes CDR1 MDHEN and CDR2 SYDVKM.